The next 27 T cell receptor beta chains were all read from a single sample in a study of early T cells in non-severe SARS-CoV-2 infection. TCRdb redid the calling of the 5' RACE reads with MiXCR, one entry per CDR3 protein. This sample has under 45,000 distinct CDR3 sequences, with 7.9% found just once. Sample: whole blood, taken at baseline. These receptors originate from an adult who was a healthcare worker with PCR-confirmed SARS-CoV-2 infection or an uninfected control (not recorded which).

This clonotype was seen repeatedly, ten times or more. This chain uses TRBV20-1 with TRBJ2-3; 11 bases are a match to TRBD2. Per germline, CDR1 DFQATT and CDR2 SNEGSKA (reference sequence). V was pared by 3 bases and J by 8 bases, with 10 bases of the junction left unmatched. The length of the CDR3 is 15 residues. The DNA for the CDR3 is TGCAGTGCTAGTAGGGCTAGCGGGGGGCCGGGTACGCAGTATTTT. This sequence encodes CSASRASGGPGTQYF.

This chain joins TRBV18 and TRBJ2-1; 9 bases are a match to TRBD2. The CDR3 totals 16 residues. The V and J ends lost 0 bases and 8 bases, in that order; junction bases with no gene match: 8. In germline, CDR1 is KGHSH, CDR2 LQKENI. CDR3 protein: CASSPPIGTSPDEQFF. CDR3 sequence (DNA): TGTGCCAGCTCACCACCGATTGGGACTAGCCCAGATGAGCAGTTCTTC.

V gene TRBV20-1 combines with J gene TRBJ1-3, with TRBD1 matching 8 bases. The CDR3 is 14 amino acids. Germline V gene data show CDR1 as DFQATT and CDR2 as SNEGSKA (reference sequence). The J segment lost 1 base and the V segment lost 4 bases, leaving 3 bases of the junction unmatched. The CDR3 here is CSATNRGSGNTIYF. The DNA of the CDR3 is TGCAGTGCTACCAACAGGGGGTCTGGAAACACCATATATTTT.

This clonotype was observed a few times. V is TRBV28 and J is TRBJ2-3, with no clear D. Trimming pared 4 bases from V and 11 bases from J, leaving 13 bases between. Germline assignment: CDR1 MDHEN and CDR2 SYDVKM. CDR3 length: 12 amino acids. CDR3 region: CASSSIALGQYF. CDR3 nucleotide sequence: TGTGCCAGCAGTTCTATTGCCCTTGGGCAGTATTTT. The full variable domain, completed using reference TRBV28 and TRBJ2-3, is DVKVTQSSRYLVKRTGEKVFLECVQDMDHENMFWYRQDPGLGLRLIYFSYDVKMKEKGDIPEGYSVSREKKERFSLILESASTNQTSMYLCASSSIALGQYFGPGTRLTVL.

This clonotype was detected a few times. The rearrangement uses TRBV6-1 and TRBJ2-4, with D tentatively TRBD1 (6 bases). The CDR3 is made up of 17 amino acids. Germline V gene data show CDR1 as MNHNS and CDR2 as SASEGT. With 3 bases removed from V and 0 bases from J, the gap between germline ends came to 15 bases. The CDR3 sequence is CASSDRYRELAKNIQYF. The CDR3 bases are TGTGCCAGCAGTGATCGGTACAGGGAATTAGCCAAAAACATTCAGTACTTC.

At least ten counts were recorded for this clonotype. The chain employs TRBV11-2 and TRBJ2-4; D possibly corresponds to TRBD1 (5 bases). Trimming removed 6 bases from V and 8 bases from J, with 11 bases in between. The CDR3 totals 12 residues. CDR1 SGHAT and CDR2 FQNNGV come from the germline V gene. CDR3 in DNA: TGTGCCAGCAGTTTTTGGGGCGACATTCAGTACTTC. Protein product: CASSFWGDIQYF.

V gene TRBV13 combines with J gene TRBJ2-1, with 9 bases lining up with TRBD2. Per germline, CDR1 PRHDT and CDR2 FYEKMQ (reference sequence). This CDR3 region has 15 residues. V was pared by 2 bases and J by 6 bases, with 5 bases of the junction left unmatched. The CDR3 loop reads CASSLSLAGSNEQFF. The CDR3 bases are TGTGCCAGCAGCTTAAGCCTAGCGGGGTCCAATGAGCAGTTCTTC.

J is TRBJ1-5 and V is TRBV9; no clear D gene. V lost 4 bases and J 1 base, leaving 6 bases between the germline ends. CDR3 length: 13 amino acids. Germline V gives CDR1 SGDLS, CDR2 YYNGEE. The CDR3 reads CASSPNSNQPQHF. In DNA, the CDR3 is TGTGCCAGCAGCCCAAACAGCAATCAGCCCCAGCATTTT.

This clonotype was found a few times. The rearrangement uses TRBV11-2 and TRBJ2-4, with a possible D match to TRBD2 (6 bases). This CDR3 is built from 15 residues. CDR1 and CDR2 (germline): SGHAT, FQNNGV. Deletions cut 0 bases from V and 4 bases from J, with 10 bases between. CDR3: CASSLESGGKNIQYF. DNA of the CDR3: TGTGCCAGCAGCTTAGAGTCCGGGGGTAAAAACATTCAGTACTTC.

This clonotype was detected many times. The chain recombines TRBV7-9 with TRBJ2-7, with 12 bases lining up with TRBD1. V dropped 1 base and J dropped 5; count of bases not matched to a gene: 9. The CDR3 is 17 amino acids. Germline CDR1 is SEHNR and CDR2 is FQNEAQ (reference sequence). The CDR3 bases are TGTGCCAGCAGCTTAGGGGACCTCGGGACAGGGGGCAACGAGCAGTACTTC. It encodes CASSLGDLGTGGNEQYF.

Only a few counts were recorded for this clonotype. This chain joins TRBV9 and TRBJ1-5, with D maybe TRBD1 (6 bases). V lost 3 bases and J 6 bases, leaving 10 bases between the germline ends. Looked up from germline, CDR1 is SGDLS and CDR2 is YYNGEE. This CDR3 has 13 residues. The CDR3 spells CASSEGDLQPQHF. CDR3 DNA sequence: TGTGCCAGCAGCGAGGGGGACCTTCAGCCCCAGCATTTT.

There are many counts of this clonotype. This chain connects TRBV30 to TRBJ2-4; 9 bases fit TRBD1. There are 17 residues in the CDR3. CDR1 is GTSNPN and CDR2 is SVGIG in the germline V gene (reference sequence). CDR3 sequence: CAGDSGTGLYSKNIQYF. The CDR3 DNA reads TGTGCGGGCGATTCCGGGACAGGGCTCTACTCCAAAAACATTCAGTACTTC. The variable domain in full, completed from reference TRBV30 and TRBJ2-4, reads SQTIHQWPATLVQPVGSPLSLECTVEGTSNPNLYWYRQAAGRGLQLLFYSVGIGQISSEVPQNLSASRPQDRQFILSSKKLLLSDSGFYLCAGDSGTGLYSKNIQYFGAGTRLSVL.

This clonotype was recorded a few times. The J gene is TRBJ1-3, the V gene TRBV5-1, with TRBD1 as a possible D gene (5 bases). The CDR3 is 16 amino acids. Trimming shortened V by 0 bases and J by 2 bases, and 12 bases separated the two germline ends. Germline V gene data show CDR1 as SGHRS and CDR2 as YFSETQ. The CDR3 DNA sequence: TGCGCCAGCAGCTTGGTCGGGACTTTGGCTGGAAACACCATATATTTT. Protein: CASSLVGTLAGNTIYF.

This clonotype was counted only a few times. The rearrangement uses TRBV2 and TRBJ1-4; D is unclear. In germline, CDR1 is SNHLY, CDR2 FYNNEI. V was pared by 6 bases and J by 0 bases, with 11 bases between. The CDR3 runs 15 residues. This chain's CDR3 is CASRPTGATNEKLFF. The CDR3 nucleotides are TGTGCCAGCAGACCAACGGGAGCAACTAATGAAAAACTGTTTTTT.

J is TRBJ2-7 and V is TRBV20-1; D not certain. V was pared by 2 bases and J by 0 bases, with 8 bases between. Germline-derived CDR1 and CDR2 are DFQATT and SNEGSKA (reference sequence). The CDR3 covers 13 residues. CDR3 bases: TGCAGTGCTAGACCCCCGGCCTCCTACGAGCAGTACTTC. Protein product: CSARPPASYEQYF.

The chain carries TRBV7-2 and TRBJ2-1, with a possible D match to TRBD1 (5 bases). The CDR3 contains 14 residues. The germline V and J ends were trimmed by 5 bases and 10 bases, with 18 bases remaining between them. Germline CDR1 is SGHTA and CDR2 is FQGNSA. CDR3 amino acids: CASSRSQGIKEQFF. The CDR3 DNA is TGTGCCAGCAGCCGGAGCCAGGGAATCAAAGAGCAGTTCTTC.

This clonotype was seen at least ten times. The rearrangement uses TRBV12-3 or TRBV12-4 and TRBJ2-1, with 9 nucleotides matching TRBD1. The CDR3 runs 13 residues. V dropped 5 bases and J dropped 8; count of bases not matched to a gene: 4. The CDR3 spells CASSPGTGYEQFF. CDR3 DNA sequence: TGTGCCAGCAGTCCCGGGACAGGGTATGAGCAGTTCTTC.

A few counts support this clonotype. The chain carries TRBV11-2 and TRBJ1-1; D is unclear. The germline V gene encodes CDR1 SGHAT and CDR2 FQNNGV. V shed 3 bases and J shed 3 bases, with 14 bases lying between them. The CDR3 loop spans 15 amino acids. CDR3 residues: CASSLAQHSYTEAFF. Written as DNA, the CDR3 is TGTGCCAGCAGCTTGGCACAGCATTCTTACACTGAAGCTTTCTTT.

The V and J genes are TRBV7-6 and TRBJ1-1, with D unclear. Per germline, CDR1 SGHVS and CDR2 FNYEAQ. Trimming stripped 5 bases from V and 2 bases from J, with 12 bases between. The CDR3 extends over 14 amino acids. CDR3 sequence (DNA): TGTGCCAGCAGCATTAAAGAGGGAAACACTGAAGCTTTCTTT. As protein: CASSIKEGNTEAFF.

This clonotype was detected many times. The gene calls are TRBV4-2 and TRBJ2-7; 9 bases fit TRBD2. The J segment lost 1 base and the V segment lost 0 bases, leaving 7 bases of the junction unmatched. Germline-derived CDR1 and CDR2 are LGHNA and YNFKEQ. This CDR3 has 17 residues. CDR3 DNA: TGTGCCAGCAGCCAAGATGCGGGGGGGCTCCCGTCCTACGAGCAGTACTTC. Translating it yields CASSQDAGGLPSYEQYF.

The chain links TRBV12-2 to TRBJ1-1. TRBV12-2 is termed a pseudogene. The CDR3 spans 15 residues. CDR3 protein: CASRKRARMNTEAFF. The CDR3 bases are TGTGCAAGTCGCAAGAGGGCACGCATGAACACTGAAGCTTTCTTT.

This clonotype was seen ten or more times. The chain recombines TRBV5-1 with TRBJ2-1; D may be TRBD2 (5 bases). This CDR3 has 16 amino acids. V was trimmed by 3 bases and J by 0 bases, leaving 13 bases between them. Germline CDR1 is SGHRS and CDR2 is YFSETQ. The CDR3 coding sequence is TGCGCCAGCAGCTCCTTGTTGGGGAGCTCCTACAATGAGCAGTTCTTC. As protein: CASSSLLGSSYNEQFF. Full variable domain (missing parts from reference TRBV5-1 and TRBJ2-1): KAGVTQTPRYLIKTRGQQVTLSCSPISGHRSVSWYQQTPGQGLQFLFEYFSETQRNKGNFPGRFSGRQFSNSRSEMNVSTLELGDSALYLCASSSLLGSSYNEQFFGPGTRLTVL.

This clonotype has only a few counts. V is TRBV2 and J is TRBJ2-6; unclear D gene. Germline CDR1 reads SNHLY; CDR2 reads FYNNEI. This CDR3 is 14 amino acids long. Deletions cut 3 bases from V and 2 bases from J, with 5 bases between. In nucleotides, the CDR3 is TGTGCCAGCAGTGAGTTTCCTGGGGCCAACGTCCTGACTTTC. Protein: CASSEFPGANVLTF. The complete variable domain, with remaining parts taken from reference TRBV2 and TRBJ2-6, reads EPEVTQTPSHQVTQMGQEVILRCVPISNHLYFYWYRQILGQKVEFLVSFYNNEISEKSEIFDDQFSVERPDGSNFTLKIRSTKLEDSAMYFCASSEFPGANVLTFGAGSRLTVL.

This clonotype was counted between two and nine times. This chain links TRBV12-3 or TRBV12-4 with TRBJ2-7; either TRBD1 or TRBD2 may supply D (5 bases each). The V gene lost 6 bases and the J gene lost 5 bases, with 17 bases spanning the gap. This CDR3 contains 14 residues. The CDR3, as DNA: TGTGCCAGCAGCCTGGGGACGGACCTCGACGAGCAGTACTTC. Amino acid sequence: CASSLGTDLDEQYF.

V usage is TRBV4-1 and J usage is TRBJ1-4; TRBD1 aligns across 9 bases. J gave up 8 bases and V 2 bases, and 9 bases lay outside the gene matches. This CDR3 comprises 16 residues. Germline CDR1 and CDR2: MGHRA and YSYEKL. The CDR3 here is CASSQLPGQGGEKLFF. The CDR3 region has the DNA TGCGCCAGCAGCCAATTGCCGGGACAGGGTGGAGAAAAACTGTTTTTT.

This clonotype was counted many times. The V call is TRBV20-1, the J call TRBJ2-7, with D perhaps matching TRBD1 (6 bases). The CDR3 consists of 14 residues. Germline V gene sequence: CDR1 DFQATT, CDR2 SNEGSKA (reference sequence). V was clipped by 6 bases and J by 2 bases, with 17 bases between them. The CDR3 DNA sequence: TGCAGTGCAGCTGGGACAAACCCTCCCTACGAGCAGTACTTC. Translating gives CSAAGTNPPYEQYF.

Ten or more counts support this clonotype. The chain links TRBV11-2 to TRBJ2-5, with TRBD2 as a possible D gene (5 bases). This CDR3 contains 16 residues. V was trimmed by 7 bases and J by 2 bases, leaving 20 bases between them. Germline-derived CDR1 and CDR2 are SGHAT and FQNNGV. The CDR3, as DNA: TGTGCCAGCACCGAGGGCCGAAAACGAGCTCAAGAGACCCAGTACTTC. Protein sequence: CASTEGRKRAQETQYF. The complete variable domain, with remaining parts taken from reference TRBV11-2 and TRBJ2-5, reads EAGVAQSPRYKIIEKRQSVAFWCNPISGHATLYWYQQILGQGPKLLIQFQNNGVVDDSQLPKDRFSAERLKGVDSTLKIQPAKLEDSAVYLCASTEGRKRAQETQYFGPGTRLLVL.